This T cell receptor (beta chain) was identified in a study of siplizumab effects on memory and regulatory T cells. Findings and caveats of the study: In the presence of siplizumab, alloreactive sequences traceable to unstimulated CD4+ memory cells were significantly reduced. The naive T cell population seemed more diverse than memory cells and seemed a major contributor to the alloresponse.

The method was immunoSEQ multiplex PCR; TCRdb's version includes in-frame clones alone and lacks a portion of them. Of 95,000 to 100,000 clones listed, 80% to 95% are singletons. Germline assignment: CDR1 MNHEY and CDR2 SMNVEV (reference sequence). The CDR3 is 12 residues long. The V end was cut by 0 bases, the J end by 8 bases, with 7 bases between. Turning to this clone: Its antigen is unidentified.

This chain uses TRBV27 with TRBJ1-2; possibly TRBD1 for D (6 bases). This receptor was taken from a human donor in good health. The specimen was non-Treg CD4+ T cells sorted from blood. This CDR3 reads CASSLSGGGYTF. The CDR3 DNA reads as TGTGCCAGCAGTTTATCGGGGGGCGGCTACACCTTC.